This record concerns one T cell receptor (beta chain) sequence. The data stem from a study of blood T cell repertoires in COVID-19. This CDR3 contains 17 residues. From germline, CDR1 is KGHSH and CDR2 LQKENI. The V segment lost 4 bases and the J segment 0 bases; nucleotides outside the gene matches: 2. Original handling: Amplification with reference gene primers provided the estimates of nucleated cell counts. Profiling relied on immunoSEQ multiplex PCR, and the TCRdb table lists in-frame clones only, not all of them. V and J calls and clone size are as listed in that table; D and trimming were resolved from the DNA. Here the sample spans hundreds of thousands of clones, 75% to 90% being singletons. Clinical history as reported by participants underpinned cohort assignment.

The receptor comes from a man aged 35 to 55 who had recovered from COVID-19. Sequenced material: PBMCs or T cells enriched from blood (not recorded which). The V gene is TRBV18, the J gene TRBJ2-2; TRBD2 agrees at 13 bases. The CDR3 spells CASSRGTSGANTGELFF. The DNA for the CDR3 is TGTGCCAGCTCACGCGGGACTAGCGGGGCGAACACCGGGGAGCTGTTTTTT.